This TCR beta chain was identified during a study of shared T cell receptors in the human thymus. The table came from immunoSEQ multiplex PCR; TCRdb's copy has only in-frame clones and leaves some out. The sample contains approximately 730,000 clones, roughly 88% of which appear only once. V lost 5 bases, J lost 5 bases, and 6 bases stayed unmatched. CDR3 size: 15 residues. From germline, CDR1 is MDHEN and CDR2 SYDVKM. These same data were also listed under a study on human thymus T cells. This second study notes: Donors consisted of healthy Finnish infants (having corrective surgery for congenital heart defects). In corrective heart surgery, resections were taken, and these provided the thymus tissue. Usage of V and J genes appeared biased in thymic and blood repertoires.

This sequence was found in a girl under three years old with a congenital heart defect. Sequences were obtained from thymocytes. The chain employs TRBV28 and TRBJ1-5; 10 bases are a match to TRBD1. The CDR3 region is CASSLTGTGDQPQHF. The CDR3 DNA is TGTGCCAGCAGTCTTACTGGGACAGGGGATCAGCCCCAGCATTTT.